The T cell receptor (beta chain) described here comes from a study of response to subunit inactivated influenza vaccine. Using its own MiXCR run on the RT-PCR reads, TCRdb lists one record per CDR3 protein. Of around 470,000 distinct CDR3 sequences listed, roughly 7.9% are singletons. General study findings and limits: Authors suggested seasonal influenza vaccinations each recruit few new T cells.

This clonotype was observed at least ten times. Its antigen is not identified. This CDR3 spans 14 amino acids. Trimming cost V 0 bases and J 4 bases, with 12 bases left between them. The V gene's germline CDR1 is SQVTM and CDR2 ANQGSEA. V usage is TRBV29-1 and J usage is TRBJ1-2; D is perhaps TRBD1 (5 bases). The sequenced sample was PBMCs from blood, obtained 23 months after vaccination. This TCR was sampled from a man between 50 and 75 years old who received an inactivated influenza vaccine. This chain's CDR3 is CSVEDKGLPYGYTF. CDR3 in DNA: TGCAGCGTTGAAGATAAGGGGCTGCCCTATGGCTACACCTTC.